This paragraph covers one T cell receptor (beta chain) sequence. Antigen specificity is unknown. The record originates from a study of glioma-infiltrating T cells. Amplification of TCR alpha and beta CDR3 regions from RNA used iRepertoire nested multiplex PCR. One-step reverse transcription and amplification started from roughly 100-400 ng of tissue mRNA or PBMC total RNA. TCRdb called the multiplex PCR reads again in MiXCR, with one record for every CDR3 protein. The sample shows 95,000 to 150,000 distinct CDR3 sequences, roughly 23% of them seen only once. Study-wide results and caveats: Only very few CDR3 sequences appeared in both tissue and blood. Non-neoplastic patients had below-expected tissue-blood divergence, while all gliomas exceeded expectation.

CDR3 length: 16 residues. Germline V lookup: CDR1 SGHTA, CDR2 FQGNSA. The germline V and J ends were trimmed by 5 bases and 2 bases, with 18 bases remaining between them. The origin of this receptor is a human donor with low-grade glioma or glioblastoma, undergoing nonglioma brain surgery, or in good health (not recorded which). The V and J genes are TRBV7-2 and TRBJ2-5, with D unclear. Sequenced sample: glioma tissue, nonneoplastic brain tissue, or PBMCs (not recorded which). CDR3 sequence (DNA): TGTGCCAGCAGCCTATTTGCCGACACTCAACAAGAGACCCAGTACTTC. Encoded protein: CASSLFADTQQETQYF.